The rows below give T cell receptor beta chains drawn from one sample of a study of T cells in localized non-small cell lung cancer. Here immunoSEQ multiplex PCR was the method, and the copy in TCRdb shows in-frame clones only, minus some. The sample has under 35,000 clones, 80% to 95% seen once. The material sequenced was peripheral blood, taken before any cancer treatment. These receptors were obtained from a female donor at least 60 years old with stage I lung adenocarcinoma. The conserved cysteine and the conserved F or W are not part of the CDR3 here.

TRBJ2-7 TRBV5-4 ASSSVPTGTGGYEQY
TRBJ1-2 TRBV7-2 ASSLWGQGFGGYT
TRBJ2-1 TRBV19 ASSGRRVQVNEQF
TRBJ2-1 TRBV18 ASSSEGFSYNEQF
TRBJ2-7 TRBV10-1 ASSESEGTYEQY
TRBJ2-5 TRBV11-2 ASSRSVGRQETQY
TRBJ1-3 TRBV5-1 ASSLWGDNSGNTIY
TRBJ2-1 TRBV7-3 ASSLSQDNEQF
TRBJ2-5 TRBV13 ASSSTGLQETQY
TRBJ2-3 TRBV5-1 ASSSNQDTQY
TRBJ1-6 TRBV5-1 ASSVGQGGSPLH
TRBJ2-3 TRBV19 ASSIARVGADTQY
TRBJ2-2 TRBV12-5 ASGLGAGTGNTGELF
TRBJ1-3 TRBV21-1 ASSTETGAGNTIY
TRBJ2-1 TRBV7-2 ASSRMDRGRQF
TRBJ1-2 TRBV7-9 ASSLDAGTDYYGYT
TRBJ2-2 TRBV29-1 SVEGSGGVDTGELF
TRBJ2-2 TRBV11-3 ASIRSGGNGELF
TRBJ1-2 TRBV27 ASSYSTDSYGYT
TRBJ2-7 TRBV5-1 ASSGSWGVSYEQY
TRBJ2-2 TRBV5-1 ASSPQGAPNTGELF
TRBJ2-1 TRBV5-1 ASSLVGTSGGRSRNEQF
TRBJ1-1 TRBV19 ASSIDPGEAF
TRBJ2-5 TRBV5-1 ASRLGNGGTETQY
TRBJ2-7 TRBV30 AWTSKEAYEQY
TRBJ2-2 TRBV7-3 ASSLSRVGTGELF
TRBJ1-1 TRBV2 ATKAQTNTEAF
TRBJ1-3 TRBV5-1 ASRPGALGNTIY
TRBJ1-1 TRBV7-3 ASSAGANTEAF
TRBJ1-1 TRBV30 AWNLRGTEAF
TRBJ2-4 TRBV6-6 ASNTRGTAKNIQY
TRBJ2-2 TRBV5-1 ASSLAASGGGTGELF
TRBJ2-5 TRBV4-1 ASSQPPGLAGEETQY
TRBJ2-5 TRBV5-6 ASSLDRETQY
TRBJ2-5 TRBV7-9 ASSLNSQETQY